This T cell receptor (beta chain) was recorded in a study of T-cell reconstitution after alpha-beta-depleted transplantation in children. Molecular barcoding with unique molecular identifiers was used for the TCRbeta library. TCRdb analysed the PCR reads with MiXCR anew, one entry per CDR3 protein. The data hold 83,000 or so distinct CDR3 sequences, with roughly 7.7% observed a single time. This clonotype was seen repeatedly, ten times or more. Losses at the gene ends were 6 bases for V and 6 bases for J; bases not matched to a gene: 10. The germline V gene has CDR1 DFQATT and CDR2 SNEGSKA (reference sequence). CDR3 length: 15 residues.

V gene TRBV20-1 combines with J gene TRBJ2-1; 11 nucleotides align to TRBD1. This TCR was sampled from a human donor who donated a stem cell graft to a child with congenital amegakaryocytic thrombocytopenia. The specimen was PBMCs from the stem cell graft donor, collected from the stem cell graft. The CDR3 sequence is CSAPLWGQGGNEQFF. The DNA for the CDR3 is TGCAGTGCCCCTCTCTGGGGACAGGGGGGCAATGAGCAGTTCTTC.